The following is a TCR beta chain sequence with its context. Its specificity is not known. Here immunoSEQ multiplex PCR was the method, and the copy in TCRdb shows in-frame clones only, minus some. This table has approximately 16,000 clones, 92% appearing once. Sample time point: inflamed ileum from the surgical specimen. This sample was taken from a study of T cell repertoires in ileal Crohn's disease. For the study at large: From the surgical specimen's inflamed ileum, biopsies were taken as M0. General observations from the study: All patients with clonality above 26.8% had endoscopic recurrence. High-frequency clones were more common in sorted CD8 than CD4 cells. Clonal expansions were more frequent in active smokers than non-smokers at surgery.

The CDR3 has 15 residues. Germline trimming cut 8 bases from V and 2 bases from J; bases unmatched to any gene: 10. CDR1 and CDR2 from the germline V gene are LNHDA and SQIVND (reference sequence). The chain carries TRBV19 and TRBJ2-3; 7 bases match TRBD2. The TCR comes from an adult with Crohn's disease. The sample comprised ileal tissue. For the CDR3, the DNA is TGTGCCAGTGCACGGGGGGACTCACTCACAGATACGCAGTATTTT. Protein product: CASARGDSLTDTQYF. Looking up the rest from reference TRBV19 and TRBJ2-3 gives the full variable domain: DGGITQSPKYLFRKEGQNVTLSCEQNLNHDAMYWYRQDPGQGLRLIYYSQIVNDFQKGDIAEGYSVSREKKESFPLTVTSAQKNPTAFYLCASARGDSLTDTQYFGPGTRLTVL.